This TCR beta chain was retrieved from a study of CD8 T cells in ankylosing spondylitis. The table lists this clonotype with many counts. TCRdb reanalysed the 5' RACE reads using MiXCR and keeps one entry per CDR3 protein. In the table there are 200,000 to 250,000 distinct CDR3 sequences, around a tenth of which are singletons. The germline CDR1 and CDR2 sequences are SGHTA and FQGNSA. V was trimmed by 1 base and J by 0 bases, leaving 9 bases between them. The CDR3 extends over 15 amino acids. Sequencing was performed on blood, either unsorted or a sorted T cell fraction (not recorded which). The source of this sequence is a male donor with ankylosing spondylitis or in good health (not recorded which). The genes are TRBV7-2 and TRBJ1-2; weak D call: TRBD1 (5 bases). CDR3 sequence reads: CASSLEQASNYGYTF. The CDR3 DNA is TGTGCCAGCAGCTTAGAACAGGCATCTAACTATGGCTACACCTTC.